This T cell receptor (beta chain) appears in the sequencing data of a study of CXCR3-negative and CXCR3-positive naive CD8 T cells. General study findings and limits: The study found comparably high diversity in both naive subsets and much lower diversity in memory CD8+ cells. Unlike memory cells, which differed, naive CXCR3-negative and CXCR3-positive cells had similar TRBV-TRBJ usage.

UMI-tagged TRB cDNA libraries were built via 5' RACE. Each CDR3 protein gets one entry in TCRdb, which reprocessed the 5' RACE reads and gives no DNA. The clone table shows approximately 41,000 distinct CDR3 sequences, with the ten largest holding approximately 14%. Concerning this clonotype itself: The antigen is undetermined.

The CDR3 totals 18 residues. Germline-derived CDR1 and CDR2 are SGHRS and YFSETQ. The sample was memory CD8+ T cells from blood. The chain combines TRBV5-1 with TRBJ1-2. The sequence came from a human donor in good health. Some clones in this sample may be carry-over from other donors' samples. CDR3 in amino acids: CASSLGGPDRSTNYGYTF.